This entry is about one T cell receptor beta chain. The data derive from a study of blood T cell repertoires in COVID-19. Study information: COVID-19 samples from acute and convalescent phases originated in the United States, Italy and Spain. T cells, B-cell-depleted T cells, or PBMCs provided the cDNA or gDNA that served as material.

Per the original data handling: Nucleated cell counts were estimated from reference gene primer amplification. Assay used: immunoSEQ multiplex PCR; TCRdb lists only in-frame clones, some missing. V and J calls and clone size follow that table, whereas D and trimming were derived from the DNA. The repertoire includes about 150,000 clones, about 82% of them detected once, and roughly 8.8% sits in the top ten. The CDR3 has 17 amino acids. Seattle patients were enrolled while actively infected and followed longitudinally. The sequence came from a woman of 80 years or more with COVID-19, enrolled during active disease. The specimen was peripheral blood. The rearrangement links TRBV7-5 to TRBJ1-2; no DNA check was done on the table's D call, TRBD1. TRBV7-5 constitutes a pseudogene. The CDR3 protein is CARSLALRGRTNYGYTF. CDR3 sequence (DNA): TGTGCCAGAAGCTTAGCGCTCAGGGGGCGGACGAACTATGGCTACACCTTC.